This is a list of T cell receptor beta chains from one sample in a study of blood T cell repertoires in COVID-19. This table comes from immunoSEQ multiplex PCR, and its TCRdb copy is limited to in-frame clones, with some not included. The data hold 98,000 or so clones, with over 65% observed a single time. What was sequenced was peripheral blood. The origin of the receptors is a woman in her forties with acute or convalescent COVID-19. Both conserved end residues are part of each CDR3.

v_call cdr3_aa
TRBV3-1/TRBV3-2 CASSPRQGHYNEQFF
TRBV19 CASSIRKTDPRNTGELFF
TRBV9 CASSVTSAGGQETQYF
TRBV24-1 CATSDIYGYGYTF
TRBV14 CASSKKGAFNNEQFF
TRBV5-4 CASSPLPTSGGSNEQFF
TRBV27 CASSLLSSIGTGKSSYEQYF
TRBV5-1 CASSWGRGANTEAFF
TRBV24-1 CATSPAPIAGGTYEQYF
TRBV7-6 CASSPLAQPLEQYF
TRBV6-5 CATSDRVNGYTF
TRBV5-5 CASSPEAFSNQPQHF
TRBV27 CASSFSGTGVTALHF
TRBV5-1 CASSLGSRGSGNTIYF
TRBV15 CATSRVQGATSTGNSPLHF
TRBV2 CASSLLAGGGDTQYF
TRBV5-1 CASSAWTDYNEQFF
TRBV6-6 CATERQGSTEAFF
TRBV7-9 CASSQGTGGGTDTQYF
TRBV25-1 CASSEGQYNEKLFF
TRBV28 CASKTGVSYNEKLFF
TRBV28 CASRPGLSTDTQYF
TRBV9 CASSERGFSTDTQYF
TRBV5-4 CASSLAPLASQETQYF
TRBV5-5 CASSLTYRDGTEAFF
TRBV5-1 CASSFARGDTGELFF
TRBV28 CASSLITGGINTGELFF